Below are 14 T cell receptor beta chains sequenced from a single sample in a study of read filtering for tumor transcriptome and immune sequencing. This library used roughly 400 ng RNA and molecular barcoded adaptors spanning alpha/delta and beta/gamma chains. MiXCR, applied by TCRdb to the reads, yields one record per CDR3 protein. The sample lists 45,000 to 55,000 distinct CDR3 sequences, approximately 18% occurring once. The sample taken for sequencing was a population of CD138-negative cells sorted from bone marrow. Source of these receptors: a donor aged 40 or older with multiple myeloma.

As concerns this clonotype: A clone one base away is much larger, so this may be a read error. The V gene is TRBV7-9, the J gene TRBJ2-7; no reliable D call. CDR1 SEHNR and CDR2 FQNEAQ come from the germline V gene (reference sequence). Deletions cut 5 bases from V and 5 bases from J, with 13 bases between. This CDR3 has 13 residues. This CDR3 is CASSLGKGDEQYF. The DNA for the CDR3 is TGTGCCAGCAGCCTGGGGAAAGGCGACGAGCAGTACTTC.

With regard to this clonotype: A much bigger clone sits one base away, suggesting this may be a read error. Likely a read error: the CDR3 ends without its conserved phenylalanine or tryptophan. This chain uses TRBV6-2 or TRBV6-3 with TRBJ1-1, with D hard to call. Germline V gene sequence: CDR1 MNHEY, CDR2 SVGEGT. The CDR3 runs 13 residues. V lost 6 bases and J lost 0, with 8 bases in between. CDR3 loop: CASSPYLNTEAFS. The CDR3 DNA reads as TGTGCCAGCAGCCCCTATTTGAACACTGAAGCTTTCTCT.

The sample holds many counts of this clonotype. The rearrangement uses TRBV7-2 and TRBJ2-3; D is tentatively TRBD1 or TRBD2 (5 bases each). With 4 bases removed from V and 8 bases from J, the gap between germline ends came to 13 bases. The CDR3 contains 13 residues. The germline V gene has CDR1 SGHTA and CDR2 FQGNSA. The CDR3 reads CASSSARESTQYF. The DNA for the CDR3 is TGTGCCAGCAGCTCGGCCAGGGAGAGTACGCAGTATTTT.

Turning to this clonotype: Likely a read error: the CDR3 ends without its conserved phenylalanine or tryptophan. J is TRBJ2-5 and V is TRBV2, with D possibly TRBD2 on 5 matching bases. CDR3 length equals 13 residues. V shed 6 bases and J shed 4 bases, with 12 bases lying between them. The germline CDR1 and CDR2 sequences are SNHLY and FYNNEI. The CDR3 here is CASRVRRGETQYI. The CDR3, as DNA: TGTGCCAGCAGGGTACGTCGGGGAGAGACCCAGTACATC.

This clonotype appeared many times. J is TRBJ2-2 and V is TRBV2; possible D gene TRBD2, 5 bases. Between the trimmed V and J ends, which lost 6 bases and 6 bases, there was a span of 17 bases. This CDR3 is built from 15 residues. CDR1 is SNHLY, CDR2 FYNNEI, per germline. The DNA of the CDR3 is TGTGCCAGCAGCAGGACTCCGCTCCCCGCCGGGGAGCTGTTTTTT. It translates to CASSRTPLPAGELFF.

This clonotype has a single count. It may be a read error: a sequence one base away is much more abundant. This chain links TRBV30 with TRBJ1-4; D is undetermined. V was pared by 4 bases and J by 7 bases, with 7 bases between. CDR3 size: 11 residues. Germline CDR1 is GTSNPN and CDR2 is SVGIG (reference sequence). The CDR3 region has the DNA TGTGCCTGGAAAGGGAGTGAAAAACTGTTTTTT. This encodes CAWKGSEKLFF.

The table lists this clonotype with many counts. This chain links TRBV18 with TRBJ2-1; the D gene could be TRBD1 or TRBD2 (5 bases each). Trimming left V 1 base short and J 1 base short, with 8 bases between. The germline CDR1 and CDR2 sequences are KGHSH and LQKENI. The CDR3 loop spans 15 amino acids. The DNA for the CDR3 is TGTGCCAGCTCACCACAGGGGAGTTCCTACAATGAGCAGTTCTTC. Encoded protein: CASSPQGSSYNEQFF.

In its sample, this clonotype was seen many times. This chain joins TRBV2 and TRBJ2-1, with D possibly TRBD1 on 6 matching bases. Germline values: CDR1 SNHLY, CDR2 FYNNEI. V dropped 1 base and J dropped 4 bases, with 11 bases sitting between them. This CDR3 has 15 amino acids. CDR3 protein: CASSEEGEPYNEQFF. The CDR3 nucleotides read TGTGCCAGCAGTGAAGAGGGGGAGCCTTACAATGAGCAGTTCTTC.

This clonotype is classed as medium-sized. This chain joins TRBV6-5 and TRBJ2-7; 8 bases fit TRBD2. The CDR3 totals 15 residues. Trimming at V came to 3 bases and at J to 0 bases, leaving 4 bases not matched to a gene. The V gene's germline CDR1 is MNHEY and CDR2 SVGAGI. The CDR3 protein is CASSYYSGDSYEQYF. CDR3 DNA sequence: TGTGCCAGCAGTTATTATAGCGGGGACTCCTACGAGCAGTACTTC.

As concerns this clonotype: This sequence is one base from a far larger clone and is likely a read error. The chain has TRBV12-3 or TRBV12-4 and TRBJ2-1; D ambiguous. The CDR3 length is 16 residues. V was trimmed by 6 bases and J by 3 bases, leaving 18 bases between them. CDR3 loop: CASSLSRGSDYNEQFF. The CDR3 coding sequence is TGTGCCAGCAGCTTATCGAGAGGCAGTGACTACAATGAGCAGTTCTTC.

As to this clonotype: Since a much larger clone is just one base distant, this may be a read error. The rearrangement uses TRBV18 and TRBJ2-1; 14 nucleotides match TRBD2. Germline V gene data show CDR1 as KGHSH and CDR2 as LQKENI. The CDR3 length is 15 residues. The DNA for the CDR3 is TGTGCCAGCTCATCAGGACTAGCGGGAGGTAGTGAGCAGTCCTTC. It translates to CASSSGLAGGSEQSF.

This clonotype has a count of ten or more. The chain has TRBV28 and TRBJ2-1; D remains ambiguous. The CDR3 covers 11 residues. Germline V gives CDR1 MDHEN, CDR2 SYDVKM. With 5 bases removed from V and 8 bases from J, the gap between germline ends came to 7 bases. CDR3 loop: CASSPAYEQFF. As DNA, the CDR3 is TGTGCCAGCAGTCCAGCGTATGAGCAGTTCTTC.

In the case of this clonotype: A read error may be the cause here, since a much bigger clone is one base away. The V gene is TRBV18, the J gene TRBJ1-4; 8 nucleotides align to TRBD1. V gave up 4 bases and J gave up 9 bases; unmatched junction bases: 7. Germline V gene sequence: CDR1 KGHSH, CDR2 LQKENI. The CDR3 runs to 14 residues. The CDR3 here is CASSRTGHVKKLFF. CDR3 bases: TGTGCCAGCTCACGGACAGGGCACGTCAAAAAACTGTTTTTT.

This clonotype was seen ten or more times. The chain joins TRBV20-1 to TRBJ2-7; 7 nucleotides align to TRBD1. CDR3 length equals 12 residues. With 5 bases clipped from V and 0 bases from J, the junction kept 1 base outside the gene matches. Germline V gene data show CDR1 as DFQATT and CDR2 as SNEGSKA (reference sequence). CDR3 bases: TGCAGTGCTGGACAGGCCTCCTACGAGCAGTACTTC. This encodes CSAGQASYEQYF.